The entry below describes one T cell receptor (beta chain). Antigen specificity is unknown. The sample belongs to a study of resident and recirculating memory T cells in vitiligo. Study summary: Shave-biopsy epidermis from lesional and nonlesional skin was sequenced alongside PBMCs. Study-wide points: TCR sequences were not conserved across biopsy sites or patients. No unique dominant TCR clone was found in vitiligo lesions.

Germline V gives CDR1 ENHRY, CDR2 SYGVKD. V dropped 6 bases and J dropped 4; count of bases not matched to a gene: 2. This CDR3 is 13 amino acids long. Measured with immunoSEQ multiplex PCR; TCRdb has only the in-frame clones, and not every one. The sample includes tens of thousands of clones, 92% seen only once; the top ten take around 5.1%. This rearrangement joins TRBV10-3 to TRBJ1-2, with 10 positions matching TRBD1. The sequencing input was blood. This receptor was obtained from a male donor with vitiligo. The CDR3: CAISGDRGYGYTF. The CDR3 nucleotides read TGTGCCATCAGCGGGGACAGGGGCTATGGCTACACCTTC.